The text below deals with one T cell receptor (beta chain). The CDR3 is 15 amino acids. Germline-derived CDR1 and CDR2 are SNHLY and FYNNEI. The V gene lost 5 bases and the J gene lost 4 bases, with 15 bases spanning the gap. Treatment defined: oral pan-JAK inhibitor, 5-10 mg twice daily. The data derive from a study of CD8+ T cells in alopecia areata. In each case, RNA was isolated and then reverse transcribed into cDNA as the sequencing template. Repertoires were generated with immunoSEQ multiplex PCR, while TCRdb's copy carries only in-frame clones and drops some. The data hold approximately 190,000 clones, with 55% to 70% observed a single time.

The sequence came from a human donor with alopecia areata. The genes are TRBV2 and TRBJ1-5; D unresolved. The material sequenced was CD4+ T cells sorted from blood, taken at week 24, from a patient treated with tofacitinib. The CDR3 DNA reads as TGTGCCAGCAGTACTCAGGTTGGCGTTAATCAGCCCCAGCATTTT. Translating it yields CASSTQVGVNQPQHF.